This T cell receptor beta chain was sequenced in a study of STAT3 mutations in large granular lymphocyte leukemia. Notes on the study in general: Every T-LGLL patient had at least one immunodominant TCRbeta clonotype.

The ends were cut back, 3 bases at V and 3 bases at J, with 15 bases in the middle. The CDR3 runs 15 residues. CDR1 is SGHNT and CDR2 is YYREEE in the germline V gene (reference sequence). A remark on this clone: Its antigen is undetermined.

The protocol was immunoSEQ multiplex PCR, while the TCRdb copy is restricted to in-frame clones and leaves out a portion. The data hold around 8,500 clones, with around nine tenths observed a single time. Sequenced: peripheral blood mononuclear cells. This receptor was identified in an older man with T-cell large granular lymphocyte leukemia. Some clones in this sample may be carry-over from other donors' samples. The chain uses TRBV5-4 and TRBJ1-1; D call uncertain. The CDR3 is CASSWAKGSYTEAFF. CDR3 in DNA: TGTGCCAGCAGCTGGGCCAAAGGGTCTTACACTGAAGCTTTCTTT.